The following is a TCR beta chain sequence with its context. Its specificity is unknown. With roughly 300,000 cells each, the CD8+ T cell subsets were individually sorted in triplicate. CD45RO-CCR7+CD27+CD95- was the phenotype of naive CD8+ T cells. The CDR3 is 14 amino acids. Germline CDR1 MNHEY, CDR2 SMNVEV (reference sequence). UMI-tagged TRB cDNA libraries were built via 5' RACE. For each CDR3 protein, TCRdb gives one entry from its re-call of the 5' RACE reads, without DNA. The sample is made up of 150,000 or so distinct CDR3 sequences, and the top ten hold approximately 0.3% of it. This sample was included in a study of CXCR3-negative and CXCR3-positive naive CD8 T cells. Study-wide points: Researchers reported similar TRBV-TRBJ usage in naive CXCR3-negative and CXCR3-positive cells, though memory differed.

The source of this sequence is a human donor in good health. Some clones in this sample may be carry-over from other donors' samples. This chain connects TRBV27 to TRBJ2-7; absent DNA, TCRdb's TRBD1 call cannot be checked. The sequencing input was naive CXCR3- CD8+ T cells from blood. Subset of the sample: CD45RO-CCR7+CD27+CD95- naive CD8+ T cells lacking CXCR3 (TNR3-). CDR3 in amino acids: CASSLFRTGYEQYF.